These T cell receptor beta chains were read from a single sample in a study of blood T cell repertoires in COVID-19. The assay was immunoSEQ multiplex PCR, and TCRdb's table has in-frame clones only and misses some. This sample carries over 55,000 clones, 82% of them seen once, and the ten largest clones take around a fifth. Sequenced: peripheral blood. These receptors all stem from a woman aged 60 to 75 with acute or convalescent COVID-19. The CDR3 runs from the conserved cysteine through the conserved F or W. D genes are given only for firm matches. The size of a clone is reported for some rows only, either as once, few or many, or as a class for expanded clones.

CDR3nt: TGTGCCAGCAGTGATAGGGGATGGACTGAAGCTTTCTTT
CDR3aa: CASSDRGWTEAFF
v_gene: TRBV6-1
abundance: NA
j_gene: TRBJ1-1
d_gene: NA

CDR3nt: TGTGCCAGCAGTCTTCGAGAGACCCAGTACTTC
CDR3aa: CASSLRETQYF
v_gene: TRBV6-5
abundance: NA
j_gene: TRBJ2-5
d_gene: NA

CDR3nt: TGTGCCAGTAGTAAATCGGGGGGGTCGAGCAATCAGCCCCAGCATTTT
CDR3aa: CASSKSGGSSNQPQHF
v_gene: TRBV19
abundance: NA
j_gene: TRBJ1-5
d_gene: NA

CDR3nt: TGTGCCAGCAGCGTCAGGGATCGTGAAGCTTTCTTT
CDR3aa: CASSVRDREAFF
v_gene: TRBV14
abundance: NA
j_gene: TRBJ1-1
d_gene: NA

CDR3nt: TGTGCCAGCAGCCGAGATTACCTGACTAGCCGCCAAGAGACCCAGTACTTC
CDR3aa: CASSRDYLTSRQETQYF
v_gene: TRBV5-5
abundance: NA
j_gene: TRBJ2-5
d_gene: TRBD2

CDR3nt: TGTGCCAGCAGCTTAAGTTCAGGCTCCTACGAGCAGTACTTC
CDR3aa: CASSLSSGSYEQYF
v_gene: TRBV7-3
abundance: once
j_gene: TRBJ2-7
d_gene: NA

CDR3nt: TGTGCCAGCAGTTTGGCAACGGGTGGGTACGAGCAGTACTTC
CDR3aa: CASSLATGGYEQYF
v_gene: TRBV27
abundance: NA
j_gene: TRBJ2-7
d_gene: NA

CDR3nt: TGTGCCAGCAGTTTGGGGGGGTTCACTGAAGCTTTCTTT
CDR3aa: CASSLGGFTEAFF
v_gene: TRBV12-3/TRBV12-4
abundance: NA
j_gene: TRBJ1-1
d_gene: NA

CDR3nt: TGCGCCAGCAGCCAAGCCCCTTCGGGGGGGACAGATACGCAGTATTTT
CDR3aa: CASSQAPSGGTDTQYF
v_gene: TRBV4-1
abundance: NA
j_gene: TRBJ2-3
d_gene: TRBD2

CDR3nt: TGTGCCAGCAGTGAATATCTCGAGCAGTACTTC
CDR3aa: CASSEYLEQYF
v_gene: TRBV6-1
abundance: NA
j_gene: TRBJ2-7
d_gene: NA

CDR3nt: TGTGCCAGCAGGGGGACGGGACTAGACTACAATGAGCAGTTCTTC
CDR3aa: CASRGTGLDYNEQFF
v_gene: TRBV5-6
abundance: NA
j_gene: TRBJ2-1
d_gene: TRBD2

CDR3nt: TGTGCCAGCAGCCTAGGCGGGGGAGGGATCTATGGCTACACCTTC
CDR3aa: CASSLGGGGIYGYTF
v_gene: TRBV7-2
abundance: NA
j_gene: TRBJ1-2
d_gene: NA

CDR3nt: TGCGCCAGCACTTCACAGAACACTGAAGCTTTCTTT
CDR3aa: CASTSQNTEAFF
v_gene: TRBV5-1
abundance: NA
j_gene: TRBJ1-1
d_gene: NA

CDR3nt: TGTGCCAGCAGACAGGGGGCGAGGGAGACCCAGTACTTC
CDR3aa: CASRQGARETQYF
v_gene: TRBV25-1
abundance: few
j_gene: TRBJ2-5
d_gene: TRBD1

CDR3nt: TGTGCCAGCAGCTATAGCGGGGAACGAGGGGATACGCAGTATTTT
CDR3aa: CASSYSGERGDTQYF
v_gene: TRBV7-3
abundance: NA
j_gene: TRBJ2-3
d_gene: TRBD2

CDR3nt: TGTGCCAGCAGCCCACTGGCGGGGGCCTACAATGAGCAGTTCTTC
CDR3aa: CASSPLAGAYNEQFF
v_gene: TRBV7-2
abundance: few
j_gene: TRBJ2-1
d_gene: TRBD2

CDR3nt: TGTGCCAGCAGCTTAAACAGGGGGTTCAGTCAGCCCCAGCATTTT
CDR3aa: CASSLNRGFSQPQHF
v_gene: TRBV11-2
abundance: NA
j_gene: TRBJ1-5
d_gene: TRBD1

CDR3nt: TGCGCCAGCAGCACGGACGGTGTAACCGGACTCTCACCCCTCCACTTT
CDR3aa: CASSTDGVTGLSPLHF
v_gene: TRBV5-1
abundance: NA
j_gene: TRBJ1-6
d_gene: NA

CDR3nt: TGTGCCAGCAGCTTAGCCCCCGGGAGGGATGAGTATGGCTACACCTTC
CDR3aa: CASSLAPGRDEYGYTF
v_gene: TRBV7-2
abundance: NA
j_gene: TRBJ1-2
d_gene: NA